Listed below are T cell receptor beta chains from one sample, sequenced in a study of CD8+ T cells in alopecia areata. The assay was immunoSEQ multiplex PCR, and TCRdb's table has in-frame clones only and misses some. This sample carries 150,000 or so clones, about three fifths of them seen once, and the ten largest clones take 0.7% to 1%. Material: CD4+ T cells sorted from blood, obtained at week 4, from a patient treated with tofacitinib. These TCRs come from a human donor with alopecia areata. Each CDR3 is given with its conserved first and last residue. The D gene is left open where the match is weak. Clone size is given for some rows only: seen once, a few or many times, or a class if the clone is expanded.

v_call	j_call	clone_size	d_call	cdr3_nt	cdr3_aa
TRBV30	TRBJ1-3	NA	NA	TGTGCCTGGAGCCCCGGAGCCTCTGGAAACACCATATATTTT	CAWSPGASGNTIYF
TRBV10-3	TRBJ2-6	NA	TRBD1	TGTGCCATCAGTGAGTCCCGGACAGGCAGCTCTGGGGCCAACGTCCTGACTTTC	CAISESRTGSSGANVLTF
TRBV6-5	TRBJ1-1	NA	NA	TGTGCCAGCAGTTACTCTGGGACGGTTGAAGCTTTCTTT	CASSYSGTVEAFF
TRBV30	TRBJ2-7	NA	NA	TGTGCCTGGAGTGTGGATCCCGGGCTCTTCTCCTTC	CAWSVDPGLFSF
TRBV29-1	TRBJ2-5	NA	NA	TGCAGCGTTGACTGGCAGGGGTGGAAGACCCAGTACTTC	CSVDWQGWKTQYF
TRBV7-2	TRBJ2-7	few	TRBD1	TGTGCCAGCAGCCAGGACAGGGGTGCCTACGAGCAGTACTTC	CASSQDRGAYEQYF
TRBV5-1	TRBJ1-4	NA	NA	TGCGCCAGCAGCTTGACAGGGTTTAACGAAAAACTGTTTTTT	CASSLTGFNEKLFF
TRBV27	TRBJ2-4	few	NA	TGTGCCAGCAGACCGACAGGAGCCAAAAACATTCAGTACTTC	CASRPTGAKNIQYF
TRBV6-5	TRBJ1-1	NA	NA	TGTGCCGCACATTCCAGAAGGAACACTGAAGCTTTCTTT	CAAHSRRNTEAFF
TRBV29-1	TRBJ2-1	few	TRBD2	TGCAGCGGTCGGACTAGCGGGGGACAGGGAGATGAGCAGTTCTTC	CSGRTSGGQGDEQFF
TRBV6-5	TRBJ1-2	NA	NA	TGTGCCAGCAGTTACGTTGGAGCTGGCCGTGATGGCTACACCTTC	CASSYVGAGRDGYTF
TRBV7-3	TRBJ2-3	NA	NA	TGTGCCAGCAGCTTATTCCCCACGACTGCCGGCCCCACAGATACGCAGTATTTT	CASSLFPTTAGPTDTQYF
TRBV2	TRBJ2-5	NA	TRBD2	TGTGCCAGCAGTGAAGAGCGGGACTTTCCTCAAGAGACCCAGTACTTC	CASSEERDFPQETQYF
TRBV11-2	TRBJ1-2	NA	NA	TGTGCCAGCAGCCGGTCAGGGCTCTATGGCTACACCTTC	CASSRSGLYGYTF
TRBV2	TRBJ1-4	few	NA	TGTGCCAGCAGTTCGGAGGAAAAACTGTTTTTT	CASSSEEKLFF
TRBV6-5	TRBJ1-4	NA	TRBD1	TGTGCCAGCAGTCCACAGGGGCTTAATGAAAAACTGTTTTTT	CASSPQGLNEKLFF
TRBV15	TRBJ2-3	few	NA	TGTGCCACCAGCAGAACACAGGCGCTTAGCACAGATACGCAGTATTTT	CATSRTQALSTDTQYF
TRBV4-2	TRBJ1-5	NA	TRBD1	TGTGCCAGCAGCCAAGTTTTGGGACAGGGGGCCTTCAATCAGCCCCAGCATTTT	CASSQVLGQGAFNQPQHF
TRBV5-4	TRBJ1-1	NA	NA	TGTGCCAGCAGCTTGGCACGGCGGAACACTGAAGCTTTCTTT	CASSLARRNTEAFF
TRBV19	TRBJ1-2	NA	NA	TGTGCCAGTAGTATAGGAAGGACAGTACTCTATGGCTACACCTTC	CASSIGRTVLYGYTF
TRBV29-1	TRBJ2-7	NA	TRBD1	TGCAGCGTTGAAGATACAGGGGGCGTAGGGTACGAGCAGTACTTC	CSVEDTGGVGYEQYF
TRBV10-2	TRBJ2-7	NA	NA	TGCGCCAGCAGCCGTCGAGATTACGAGCAGTACTTC	CASSRRDYEQYF
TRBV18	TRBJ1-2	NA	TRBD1	TGTGCCAGCTCGCCGGGACAGGGGAACTATGGCTACACCTTC	CASSPGQGNYGYTF
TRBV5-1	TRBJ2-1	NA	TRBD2	TGCGCCAGCAGCTTGGAGGCGGGGGTCTACAATGAGCAGTTCTTC	CASSLEAGVYNEQFF
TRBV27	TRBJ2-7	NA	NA	TGTGCCAGCAGTTTGGGCAGGTCCTACGAGCAGTACTTC	CASSLGRSYEQYF
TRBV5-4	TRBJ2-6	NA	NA	TGTGCCAGCAGCTTGGGGCACTCTGGGGCCAACGTCCTGACTTTC	CASSLGHSGANVLTF
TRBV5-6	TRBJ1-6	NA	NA	TGTGCCAGCAGCTTGGAAAGGGTGAGGTCACCCCTCCACTTT	CASSLERVRSPLHF
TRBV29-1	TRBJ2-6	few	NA	TGCAGCGCCCAGGGATCTGGGGCCAACGTCCTGACTTTC	CSAQGSGANVLTF
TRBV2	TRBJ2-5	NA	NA	TGTGCCAGCGGGGGGATTGGGGAGACCCAGTACTTC	CASGGIGETQYF
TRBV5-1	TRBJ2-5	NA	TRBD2	TGCGCCAGCAGCTTGGTGCTAGCGGGGGGTCTTCAAGAGACCCAGTACTTC	CASSLVLAGGLQETQYF
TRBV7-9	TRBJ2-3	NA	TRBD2	TGTGCCAGCAGCTTAACTAGCGGTAGCACAGATACGCAGTATTTT	CASSLTSGSTDTQYF
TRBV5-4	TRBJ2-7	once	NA	TGTGCCAGCAGCTTGCAGTCCTACGAGCAGTACTTC	CASSLQSYEQYF
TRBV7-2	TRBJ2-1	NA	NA	TGTGCCAGCAGTTTGGGACTTTACAATGAGCAGTTCTTC	CASSLGLYNEQFF
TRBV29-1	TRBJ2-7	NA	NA	TGCAGCGCCCTTTTAAGGGACATTGACTCCTACGAGCAGTACTTC	CSALLRDIDSYEQYF
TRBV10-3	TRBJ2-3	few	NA	TGTGCCATCGCTACAGGGATGGCCGATACGCAGTATTTT	CAIATGMADTQYF
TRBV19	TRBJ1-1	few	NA	TGTGCCAGTAGTAGACAGAACACTGAAGCTTTCTTT	CASSRQNTEAFF
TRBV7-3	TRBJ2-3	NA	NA	TGTGCCAGCAGCTTAAGTGGCGGAGACACAGATACGCAGTATTTT	CASSLSGGDTDTQYF
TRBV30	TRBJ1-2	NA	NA	TGTGCCTGGAGTGTACAGGGAGGGATAACGGCTGGCTACACCTTC	CAWSVQGGITAGYTF
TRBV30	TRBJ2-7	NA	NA	TGTGCCTGGAGTGCGGGGTACGAGCAGTACTTC	CAWSAGYEQYF
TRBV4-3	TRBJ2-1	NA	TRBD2	TGCGCCAGCAGCCAAGATAACGGGGGGGCCTACAATGAGCAGTTCTTC	CASSQDNGGAYNEQFF
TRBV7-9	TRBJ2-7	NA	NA	TGTGCCAGCAGCGCACCCCCGGGAGTCTACGAGCAGTACTTC	CASSAPPGVYEQYF
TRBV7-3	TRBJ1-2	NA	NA	TGTGCCAGCAGCCCCGGGCCTCTCTATGGCTACACCTTC	CASSPGPLYGYTF
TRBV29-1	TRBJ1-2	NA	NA	TGCAGCGTGCGGCCAGCCTATGGCTACACCTTC	CSVRPAYGYTF
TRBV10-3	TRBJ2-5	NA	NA	TGTGCCATCAGTGGGAATCGGGGGAACCTCCAAGAGACCCAGTACTTC	CAISGNRGNLQETQYF
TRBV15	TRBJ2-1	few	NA	TGTGCCACCAGCAGAGATAGGCCTACCCAGTTCTTC	CATSRDRPTQFF
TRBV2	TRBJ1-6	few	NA	TGTGCCAGCAGCATTGACATCGTTTCACCCCTCCACTTT	CASSIDIVSPLHF